The T cell receptor (beta chain) described here comes from a study of blood T cell repertoires in COVID-19. CDR3 length equals 15 residues. V dropped 3 bases and J dropped 6; count of bases not matched to a gene: 7. Germline CDR1 is KGHDR and CDR2 is SFDVKD. Measured with immunoSEQ multiplex PCR; TCRdb has only the in-frame clones, and not every one. The data show roughly 260,000 clones, with around 87% seen just once and 2% to 2.5% held by the top ten. The sample consisted of peripheral blood. The rearrangement uses TRBV24-1 and TRBJ2-7; TRBD1 agrees at 10 bases. The receptor was isolated from a woman aged 45-65 years with acute or convalescent COVID-19. CDR3 region: CATSDKTGGQVEQYF. The CDR3 nucleotides read TGTGCCACCAGTGATAAGACAGGGGGCCAGGTCGAGCAGTACTTC.